These 2 T cell receptor beta chains were all obtained from the same sample, sequenced in a study of T cell responses to AZD1222 COVID-19 vaccine. Sequencing used immunoSEQ multiplex PCR; TCRdb keeps in-frame clones, though not all of them. Among about 85,000 clones listed, roughly 90% were seen once. Sample: peripheral blood, taken 28 days after the second AZD1222 dose. The receptors come from an adult who received the AZD1222 COVID-19 vaccine.

CDR3 sequence (DNA): TGTGCCAGCAGCTCCGGGGACTCCTACGAGCAGTACTTC. Its translation is CASSSGDSYEQYF. The chain employs TRBV27 and TRBJ2-7; maybe TRBD2 (5 bases). The CDR3 contains 13 residues. Looked up from germline, CDR1 is MNHEY and CDR2 is SMNVEV (reference sequence). Trimming left V 6 bases short and J 0 bases short, with 9 bases between.

The chain couples TRBV5-1 to TRBJ2-7; 9 bases match TRBD1. The length of the CDR3 is 13 residues. Germline CDR1 reads SGHRS; CDR2 reads YFSETQ. Trimming removed 3 bases from V and 7 bases from J; junction bases left unmatched: 5. CDR3 protein: CASSSGTGREQYF. DNA for the CDR3: TGCGCCAGCAGCTCTGGGACAGGGAGGGAGCAGTACTTC.